This T cell receptor beta chain was sequenced during a study of cytomegalovirus exposure and HLA in healthy donors. In the study overall: Genetic ancestry analysis placed approximately 78% of the 400 or so donors that were genotyped in the Caucasian-associated cluster.

Primers for the PCR totalled 60 Vbeta and 13 Jbeta. Authors' data handling: About 83 million unique TCR beta chains, 10 million to 14 million shared, were counted in a later analysis. The assay was immunoSEQ multiplex PCR, and TCRdb's table has in-frame clones only and misses some. The V and J calls and the clone size are those of that table, but D and trimming were determined from the DNA. The sample lists approximately 160,000 clones, 75% to 80% occurring once. Study-wide results and limits: The Asian-associated ancestry cluster reportedly had fewer N-insertions than the 666-donor mean in a later analysis.

This clone was picked up a small number of times. The antigen is undetermined. The material sequenced was PBMCs. The TCR comes from a woman between 40 and 55 years old in good health and CMV-seropositive.

Here the CDR3 reads CASSFSTGTTGNTIYF. The CDR3 bases are TGTGCCAGCAGCTTTTCCACAGGGACGACTGGAAACACCATATATTTT. The rearrangement joins TRBV11-3 to TRBJ1-3, with D possibly matching TRBD1 (6 bases). CDR1 SGHNT and CDR2 YENEEA come from the germline V gene. CDR3 length: 16 amino acids. Trimming took 3 bases from V and 2 from J, leaving 14 bases between them.